This TCR beta chain was found in a study of vaccination effects on CD4 cells after COVID-19. Study-wide background: Sequencing followed a ViraFEST assay step that expanded antigen-specific CD4+ T cells with viral peptide pools. Wells each received 2 million to 2.5 million PBMC, cultured with approximately 9.1 IU/ml IL-2 and about 10 ug/ml peptides. General study points: Clones that were induced by infection or by vaccine showed marked contraction late after vaccination.

A note on this clone: The antigen is unknown.

This CDR3 contains 16 residues. The germline V gene has CDR1 DFQATT and CDR2 SNEGSKA (reference sequence). Trimming removed 3 bases from V and 0 bases from J, with 16 bases in between. Here immunoSEQ multiplex PCR was the method, and the copy in TCRdb shows in-frame clones only, minus some. Of 65,000 to 80,000 clones listed, roughly four fifths are singletons. Subsequent to 10 days of culture, CD4+ T cells were isolated. The receptor was derived from a human donor who received a COVID-19 vaccine. The starting material was CD4+ T cells from PBMCs cultured without peptide, obtained before COVID-19 vaccination. V usage is TRBV20-1 and J usage is TRBJ2-3, with D tentatively TRBD2 (7 bases). The CDR3 coding sequence is TGCAGTGCTAGTAGGCGGGGGCCCACTAGCACAGATACGCAGTATTTT. It is translated as CSASRRGPTSTDTQYF.